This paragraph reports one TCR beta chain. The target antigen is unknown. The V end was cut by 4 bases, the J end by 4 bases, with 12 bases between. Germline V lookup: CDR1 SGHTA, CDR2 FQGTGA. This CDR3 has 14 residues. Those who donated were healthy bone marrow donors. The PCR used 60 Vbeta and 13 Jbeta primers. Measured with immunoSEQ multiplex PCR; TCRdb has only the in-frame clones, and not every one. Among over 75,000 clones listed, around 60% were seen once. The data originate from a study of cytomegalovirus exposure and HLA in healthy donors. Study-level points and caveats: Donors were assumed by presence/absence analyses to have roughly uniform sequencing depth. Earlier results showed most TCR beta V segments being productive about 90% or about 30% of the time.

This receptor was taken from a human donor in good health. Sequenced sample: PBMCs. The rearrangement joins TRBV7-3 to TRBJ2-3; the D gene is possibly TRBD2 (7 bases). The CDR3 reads CASSWGGGADTQYF. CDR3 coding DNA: TGTGCCAGCAGCTGGGGGGGCGGGGCAGATACGCAGTATTTT.